This paragraph reports one T cell receptor beta chain. Its cognate antigen is unknown. This CDR3 has 14 amino acids. The J segment lost 5 bases and the V segment lost 5 bases, leaving 9 bases of the junction unmatched. Per germline, CDR1 SGHTA and CDR2 FQGTGA. The data originate from a study of cytomegalovirus exposure and HLA in healthy donors. General observations from the study: Clonal expansion, a later analysis showed, was greater in HLA-associated TCR beta chains than in equally common others. The classifier reportedly diagnosed cytomegalovirus status with high sensitivity and specificity. A later analysis revealed that TCR association rates differed between HLA loci, peaking at DRB1 and bottoming out at HLA-C.

A multiplex PCR was run with 60 Vbeta primers and 13 Jbeta primers. Here immunoSEQ multiplex PCR was the method, and the copy in TCRdb shows in-frame clones only, minus some. The sample lists 200,000 or so clones, 75% to 85% occurring once. V is TRBV7-3 and J is TRBJ2-7, with 7 bases matching TRBD2. Specimen: PBMCs. The TCR was taken from a young woman in good health and CMV-seronegative. The CDR3 nucleotides are TGTGCCAGCAGCCACGTGACTAGCAGTGACGAGCAGTACTTC. Translation gives CASSHVTSSDEQYF. The complete variable domain, with remaining parts taken from reference TRBV7-3 and TRBJ2-7, reads GAGVSQTPSNKVTEKGKYVELRCDPISGHTALYWYRQSLGQGPEFLIYFQGTGAADDSGLPNDRFFAVRPEGSVSTLKIQRTERGDSAVYLCASSHVTSSDEQYFGPGTRLTVT.